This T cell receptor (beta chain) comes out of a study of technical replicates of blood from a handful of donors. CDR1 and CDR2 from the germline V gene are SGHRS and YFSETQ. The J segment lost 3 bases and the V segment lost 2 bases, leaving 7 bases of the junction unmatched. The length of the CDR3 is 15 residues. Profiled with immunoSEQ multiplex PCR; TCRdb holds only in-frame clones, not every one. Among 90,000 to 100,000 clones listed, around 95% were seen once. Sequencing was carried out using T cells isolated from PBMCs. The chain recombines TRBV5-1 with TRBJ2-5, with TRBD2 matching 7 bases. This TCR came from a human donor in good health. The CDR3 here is CASSFGSSGKETQYF. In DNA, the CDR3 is TGCGCCAGCAGCTTCGGTTCTAGCGGTAAAGAGACCCAGTACTTC.